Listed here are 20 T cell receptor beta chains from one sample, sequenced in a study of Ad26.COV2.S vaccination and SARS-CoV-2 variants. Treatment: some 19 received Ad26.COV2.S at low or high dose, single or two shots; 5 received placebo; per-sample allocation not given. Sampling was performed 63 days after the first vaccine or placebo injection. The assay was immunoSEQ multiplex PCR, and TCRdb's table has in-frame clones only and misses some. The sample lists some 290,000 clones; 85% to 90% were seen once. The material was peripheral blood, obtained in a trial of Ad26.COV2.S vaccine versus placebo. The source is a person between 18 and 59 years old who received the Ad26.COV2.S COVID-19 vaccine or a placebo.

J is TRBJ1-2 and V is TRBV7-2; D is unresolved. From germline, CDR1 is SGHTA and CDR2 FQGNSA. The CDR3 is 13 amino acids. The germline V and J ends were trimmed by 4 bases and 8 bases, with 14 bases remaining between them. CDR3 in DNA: TGTGCCAGCAGCTCGACTCCCAACGTGGGCTACACCTTC. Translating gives CASSSTPNVGYTF.

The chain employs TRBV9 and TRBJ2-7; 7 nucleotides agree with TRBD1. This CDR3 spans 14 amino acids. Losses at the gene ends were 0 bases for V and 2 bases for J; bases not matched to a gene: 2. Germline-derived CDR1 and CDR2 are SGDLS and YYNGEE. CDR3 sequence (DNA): TGTGCCAGCAGCGTAGAGCAGGGGGCCTACGAGCAGTACTTC. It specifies CASSVEQGAYEQYF.

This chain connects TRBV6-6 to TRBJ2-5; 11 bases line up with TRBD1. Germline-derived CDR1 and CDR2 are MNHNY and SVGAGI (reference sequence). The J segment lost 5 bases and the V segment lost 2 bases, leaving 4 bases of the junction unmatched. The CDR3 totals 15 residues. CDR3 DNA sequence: TGTGCCAGCAGTTACGGTGGGACAGGGGGGGAGACCCAGTACTTC. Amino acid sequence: CASSYGGTGGETQYF.

Here the CDR3 DNA reads TGTGCCAGCAGCGGTAACCTCAGGGGAACCGGGCAGTACTTC. Its protein is CASSGNLRGTGQYF. The V call is TRBV5-6, the J call TRBJ2-7; a weak D match, TRBD1 (6 bases). CDR3 size: 14 residues. Looked up from germline, CDR1 is SGHDT and CDR2 is YYEEEE. V lost 4 bases to trimming and J lost 9 bases, with 20 bases between them.

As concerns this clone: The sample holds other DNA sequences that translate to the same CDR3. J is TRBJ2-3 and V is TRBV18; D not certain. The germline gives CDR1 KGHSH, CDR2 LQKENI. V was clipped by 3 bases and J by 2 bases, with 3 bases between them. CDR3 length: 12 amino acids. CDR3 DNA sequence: TGTGCCAGCTCACCTAACACAGATACGCAGTATTTT. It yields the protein CASSPNTDTQYF.

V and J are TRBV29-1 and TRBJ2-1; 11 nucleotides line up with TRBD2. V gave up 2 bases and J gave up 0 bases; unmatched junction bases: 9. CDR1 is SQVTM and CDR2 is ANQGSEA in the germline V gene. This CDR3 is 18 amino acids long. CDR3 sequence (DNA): TGCAGCGTTGAAATGGTGACTAGCGGGATAAGCTCCTACAATGAGCAGTTCTTC. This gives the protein CSVEMVTSGISSYNEQFF.

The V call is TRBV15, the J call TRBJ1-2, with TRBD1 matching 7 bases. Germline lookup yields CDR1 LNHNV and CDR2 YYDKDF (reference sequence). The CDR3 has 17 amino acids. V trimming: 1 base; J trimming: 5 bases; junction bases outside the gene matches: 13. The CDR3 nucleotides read TGTGCCACCAGCAGAGCCTCGGGGGGACAGATAAAATATGGCTACACCTTC. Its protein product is CATSRASGGQIKYGYTF.

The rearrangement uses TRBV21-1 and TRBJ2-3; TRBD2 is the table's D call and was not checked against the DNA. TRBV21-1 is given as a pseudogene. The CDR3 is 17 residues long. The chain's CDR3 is CASKVKGLAGLTDTQYF. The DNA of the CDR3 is TGTGCCAGCAAGGTTAAGGGACTAGCGGGTCTCACAGATACGCAGTATTTT.

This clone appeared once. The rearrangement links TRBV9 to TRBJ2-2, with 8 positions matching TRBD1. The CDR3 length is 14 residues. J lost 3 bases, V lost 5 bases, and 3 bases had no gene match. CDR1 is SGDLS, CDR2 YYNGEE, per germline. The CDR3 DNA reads TGTGCCAGCAGTTTACAGGGGGACACCGGGGAGCTGTTTTTT. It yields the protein CASSLQGDTGELFF.

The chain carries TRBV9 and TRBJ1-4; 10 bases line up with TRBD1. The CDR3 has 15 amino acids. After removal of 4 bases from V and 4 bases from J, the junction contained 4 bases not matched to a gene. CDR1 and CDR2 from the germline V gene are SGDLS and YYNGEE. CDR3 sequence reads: CASSPGTGDNEKLFF. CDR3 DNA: TGTGCCAGCAGCCCCGGGACAGGGGATAATGAAAAACTGTTTTTT. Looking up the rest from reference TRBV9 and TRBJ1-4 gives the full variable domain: DSGVTQTPKHLITATGQRVTLRCSPRSGDLSVYWYQQSLDQGLQFLIQYYNGEERAKGNILERFSAQQFPDLHSELNLSSLELGDSALYFCASSPGTGDNEKLFFGSGTQLSVL.

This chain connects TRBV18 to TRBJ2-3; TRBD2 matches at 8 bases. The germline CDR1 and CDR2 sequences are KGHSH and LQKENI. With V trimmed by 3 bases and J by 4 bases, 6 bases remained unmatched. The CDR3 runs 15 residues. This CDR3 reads CASSPPGGLADTQYF. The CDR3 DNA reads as TGTGCCAGCTCACCCCCGGGAGGGCTGGCAGATACGCAGTATTTT.

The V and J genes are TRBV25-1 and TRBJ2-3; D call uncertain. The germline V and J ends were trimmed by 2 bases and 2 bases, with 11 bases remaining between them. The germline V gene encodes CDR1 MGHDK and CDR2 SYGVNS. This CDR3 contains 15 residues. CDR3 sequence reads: CASSEIGLVTDTQYF. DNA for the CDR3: TGTGCCAGCAGTGAAATAGGATTGGTCACAGATACGCAGTATTTT.

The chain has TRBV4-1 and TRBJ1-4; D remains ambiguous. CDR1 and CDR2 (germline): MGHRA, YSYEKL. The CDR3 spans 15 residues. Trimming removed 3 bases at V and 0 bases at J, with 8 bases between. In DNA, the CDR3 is TGCGCCAGCAGCCAGCTTAGGTCAACTAATGAAAAACTGTTTTTT. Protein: CASSQLRSTNEKLFF.

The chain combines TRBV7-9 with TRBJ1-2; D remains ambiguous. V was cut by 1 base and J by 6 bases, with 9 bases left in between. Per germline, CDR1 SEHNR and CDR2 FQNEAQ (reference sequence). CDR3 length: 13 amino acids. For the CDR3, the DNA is TGTGCCAGCAGCTTAGGAGGGTGGGATGGCTACACCTTC. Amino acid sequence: CASSLGGWDGYTF.

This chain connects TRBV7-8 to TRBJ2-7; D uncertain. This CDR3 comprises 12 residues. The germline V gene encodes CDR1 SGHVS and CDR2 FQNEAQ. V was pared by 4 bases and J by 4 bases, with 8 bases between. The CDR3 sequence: CASSSLGYEQYF. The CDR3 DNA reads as TGTGCCAGCAGCTCTCTAGGGTACGAGCAGTACTTC.

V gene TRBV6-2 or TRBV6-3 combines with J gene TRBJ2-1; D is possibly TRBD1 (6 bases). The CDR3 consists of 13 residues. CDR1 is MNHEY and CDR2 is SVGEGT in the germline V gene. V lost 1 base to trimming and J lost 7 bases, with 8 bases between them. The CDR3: CASSYLQGNEQFF. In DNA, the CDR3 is TGTGCCAGCAGTTACTTGCAGGGGAATGAGCAGTTCTTC.

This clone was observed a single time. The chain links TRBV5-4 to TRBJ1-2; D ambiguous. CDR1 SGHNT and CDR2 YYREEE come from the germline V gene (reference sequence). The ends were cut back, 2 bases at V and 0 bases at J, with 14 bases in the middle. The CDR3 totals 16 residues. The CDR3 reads CASSFGGEATNYGYTF. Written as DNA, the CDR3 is TGTGCCAGCAGCTTCGGTGGGGAGGCTACTAACTATGGCTACACCTTC.

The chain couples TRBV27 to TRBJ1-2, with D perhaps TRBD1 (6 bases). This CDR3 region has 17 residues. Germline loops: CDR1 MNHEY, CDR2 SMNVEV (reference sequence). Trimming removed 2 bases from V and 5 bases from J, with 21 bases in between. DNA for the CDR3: TGTGCCAGCAGTTTAGGGGGCCCCGGGGGGGTCCCTTATGGCTACACCTTC. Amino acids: CASSLGGPGGVPYGYTF.

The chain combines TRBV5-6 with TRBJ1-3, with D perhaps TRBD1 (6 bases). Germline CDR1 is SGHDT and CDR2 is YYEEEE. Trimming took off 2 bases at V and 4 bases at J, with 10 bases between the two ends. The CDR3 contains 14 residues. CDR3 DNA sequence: TGTGCCAGCAGCTTACAGGGATCAGGAAACACCATATATTTT. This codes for CASSLQGSGNTIYF.

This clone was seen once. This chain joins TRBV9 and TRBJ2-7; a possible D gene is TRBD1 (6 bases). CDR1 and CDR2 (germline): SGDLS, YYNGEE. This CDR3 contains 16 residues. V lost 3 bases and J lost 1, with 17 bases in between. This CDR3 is CASSAWGQGFSYEQYF. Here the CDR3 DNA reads TGTGCCAGCAGCGCTTGGGGGCAGGGATTTTCCTACGAGCAGTACTTC.